These 30 T cell receptor beta chains were sequenced from one sample in a study of blood T cells in healthy people across ages. A second 7 to 11 cycle PCR used barcoded and J-beta primers. MiXCR, applied by TCRdb to the 5' RACE reads, yields one record per CDR3 protein. The sample lists 590,000 or so distinct CDR3 sequences; about 30% were seen once. The sample was blood. Receptors were obtained from a woman aged 80 or older in good health.

This clonotype was counted ten times or more. This chain uses TRBV6-1 with TRBJ2-6; weak D call: TRBD1 (5 bases). The length of the CDR3 is 17 residues. CDR1 is MNHNS and CDR2 is SASEGT in the germline V gene. Trimming removed 7 bases from V and 4 bases from J, with 20 bases in between. CDR3 coding DNA: TGTGCCAGCACGACAGACGTTAGATCAGCAGGGGCCAACGTCCTGACTTTC. Amino acids: CASTTDVRSAGANVLTF.

This clonotype was recorded at least ten times. One base away lies a much larger clone, so this may be a sequencing read error. This sequence joins TRBV7-2 and TRBJ2-3; weak D call: TRBD1 (6 bases). This CDR3 region has 16 residues. V was trimmed by 5 bases and J by 5 bases, leaving 20 bases between them. Per germline, CDR1 SGHTA and CDR2 FQGNSA. The CDR3 sequence is CASSPGRRGGRDTQYF. The CDR3 region has the DNA TGTGCCAGCAGCCCGGGACGCCGAGGGGGTAGAGATACGCAGTATTTT. Combining the CDR3 with reference TRBV7-2 and TRBJ2-3 gives the whole variable domain GAGVSQSPSNKVTEKGKDVELRCDPISGHTALYWYRQSLGQGLEFLIYFQGNSAPDKSGLPSDRFSAERTGGSVSTLTIQRTQQEDSAVYLCASSPGRRGGRDTQYFGPGTRLTVL.

The gene calls are TRBV6-6 and TRBJ2-2, with D possibly being TRBD1 or TRBD2 (5 bases each). This CDR3 is built from 15 residues. The V gene's germline CDR1 is MNHNY and CDR2 SVGAGI (reference sequence). Between the trimmed V and J ends, which lost 0 bases and 6 bases, there was a span of 11 bases. The CDR3 DNA reads TGTGCCAGCAGTTACTCGAGAGGGGAATCCGGGGAGCTGTTTTTT. Translated, it gives CASSYSRGESGELFF.

The chain carries TRBV7-3 and TRBJ2-3, with D perhaps matching TRBD2 (8 bases). V was pared by 8 bases and J by 5 bases, with 23 bases between. Per germline, CDR1 SGHTA and CDR2 FQGTGA. This CDR3 is built from 16 residues. CDR3 sequence reads: CASLRGAGGREDTQYF. Here the CDR3 DNA reads TGTGCCAGCCTCAGGGGGGCGGGGGGCCGTGAAGATACGCAGTATTTT.

This clonotype was counted between two and nine times. The CDR3 DNA reads as TGTGCCAGCAGTCCTGCTGGGGGGGAGCAGTACTTC. Protein: CASSPAGGEQYF. The chain is built from TRBV6-6 and TRBJ2-5; 7 bases map to TRBD2. CDR3 length: 12 amino acids. The V segment lost 5 bases and the J segment 11 bases; nucleotides outside the gene matches: 8. CDR1 is MNHNY, CDR2 SVGAGI, per germline (reference sequence).

This clonotype was seen many times. The gene calls are TRBV20-1 and TRBJ2-3; 13 bases agree with TRBD2. Germline V CDR1 and CDR2: DFQATT, SNEGSKA (reference sequence). V lost 3 bases to trimming and J lost 6 bases; unmatched junction nucleotides: 9. The CDR3 totals 16 residues. The CDR3 sequence: CSASPGLAGMGDTQYF. Written as DNA, the CDR3 is TGCAGTGCTAGTCCGGGACTAGCGGGAATGGGGGATACGCAGTATTTT.

In its sample, this clonotype was seen a few times. V usage is TRBV27 and J usage is TRBJ1-2; D is perhaps TRBD1 (6 bases). V lost 6 bases, J lost 0 bases, and 17 bases lay in between. Germline lookup yields CDR1 MNHEY and CDR2 SMNVEV (reference sequence). The CDR3 spans 16 residues. CDR3 in DNA: TGTGCCAGCAGGGAGACAGGAACCAGAGCTAACTATGGCTACACCTTC. It specifies CASRETGTRANYGYTF.

This clonotype was found many times. V usage is TRBV12-3 or TRBV12-4 and J usage is TRBJ2-7; D unresolved. This CDR3 contains 15 residues. Between the trimmed V and J ends, which lost 3 bases and 4 bases, there was a span of 16 bases. The CDR3 bases are TGTGCCAGCAGTTTTGAGGCGGTAAAGAGATACGAGCAGTACTTC. Translating gives CASSFEAVKRYEQYF.

This clonotype has a handful of counts. The chain joins TRBV7-2 to TRBJ1-1, with D hard to call. Germline CDR1 is SGHTA and CDR2 is FQGNSA. CDR3 length equals 13 residues. V was cut by 5 bases and J by 1 base, with 8 bases left in between. CDR3 DNA sequence: TGTGCCAGCAGCCGCACAAGGAACACTGAAGCTTTCTTT. Protein product: CASSRTRNTEAFF.

In its sample, this clonotype was seen a few times. Given a much more abundant clone one base away, this may be a read error. This sequence joins TRBV10-3 and TRBJ2-5; 9 bases are a match to TRBD1. Germline CDR1 is ENHRY and CDR2 is SYGVKD. This CDR3 has 14 residues. J was trimmed by 5 bases and V by 11 bases; bases with no gene match: 12. The CDR3 reads CAARGDRVYETQYF. The CDR3 DNA sequence: TGTGCCGCTAGGGGGGACAGGGTCTACGAGACCCAGTACTTC.

This clonotype occurred many times. V gene TRBV6-1 combines with J gene TRBJ2-1; perhaps TRBD1 as D (6 bases). This CDR3 region has 15 residues. Germline assignment: CDR1 MNHNS and CDR2 SASEGT. V was trimmed by 6 bases and J by 0 bases, leaving 12 bases between them. CDR3 residues: CASSGQLSSYNEQFF. The CDR3, as DNA: TGTGCCAGCAGCGGACAGTTAAGCTCCTACAATGAGCAGTTCTTC.

This clonotype has ten or more counts. The chain uses TRBV20-1 and TRBJ2-5; D is undetermined. Germline V lookup: CDR1 DFQATT, CDR2 SNEGSKA (reference sequence). The CDR3 has 12 residues. Trimming cost V 8 bases and J 5 bases, with 15 bases left between them. The CDR3 protein is CSPTRAGETQYF. CDR3 coding DNA: TGCAGTCCGACCAGAGCTGGTGAGACCCAGTACTTC.

Ten or more counts support this clonotype. The chain carries TRBV28 and TRBJ1-1; no firm D call. The V gene's germline CDR1 is MDHEN and CDR2 SYDVKM. There are 12 residues in the CDR3. Trimming shortened V by 8 bases and J by 4 bases, and 11 bases separated the two germline ends. The CDR3 reads CASRTGSTEAFF. In DNA, the CDR3 is TGTGCCAGCCGCACGGGGAGCACTGAAGCTTTCTTT.

The chain combines TRBV6-1 with TRBJ2-5; 14 nucleotides agree with TRBD2. The ends lost 5 bases at V and 13 bases at J; junction bases unmatched: 24. This CDR3 spans 19 amino acids. Germline loops: CDR1 MNHNS, CDR2 SASEGT. The DNA for the CDR3 is TGTGCCAGCAGTCAAGACTCTCTTAGACTAGCGGGGGGGCTTCACGAGCGGTACTTC. The encoded protein is CASSQDSLRLAGGLHERYF.

This clonotype appeared many times. The chain recombines TRBV6-1 with TRBJ2-3, with TRBD2 matching over 11 bases. Germline V gene sequence: CDR1 MNHNS, CDR2 SASEGT. CDR3 length: 15 amino acids. The V segment lost 7 bases and the J segment 2 bases; nucleotides outside the gene matches: 5. CDR3 nucleotides: TGTGCCAGCAAACTAGCGGGGGCCGCCACAGATACGCAGTATTTT. Translation gives CASKLAGAATDTQYF.

This clonotype was picked up a small number of times. A clone one base away is much larger, so this may be a read error. The chain couples TRBV7-2 to TRBJ2-5; 9 bases align to TRBD1. The J segment lost 11 bases and the V segment lost 8 bases, leaving 9 bases of the junction unmatched. The CDR3 has 12 residues. Germline V gene lookup returns CDR1 SGHTA and CDR2 FQGNSA. This CDR3 reads CASLGQGVEQYF. The DNA for the CDR3 is TGTGCCAGCCTGGGACAGGGAGTTGAGCAGTACTTC.

The V call is TRBV11-2, the J call TRBJ2-7; 7 bases match TRBD1. The CDR3 contains 15 residues. Trimming at V came to 3 bases and at J to 0 bases, leaving 5 bases not matched to a gene. Germline assignment: CDR1 SGHAT and CDR2 FQNNGV. This chain's CDR3 is CASSFGTVSSYEQYF. The CDR3 DNA follows: TGTGCCAGCAGCTTCGGGACAGTGAGCTCCTACGAGCAGTACTTC.

V gene TRBV18 combines with J gene TRBJ2-3; no definite D call. Germline V gene lookup returns CDR1 KGHSH and CDR2 LQKENI. CDR3 length: 12 residues. The V and J ends lost 2 bases and 7 bases respectively, with 7 bases between them. Here the CDR3 DNA reads TGTGCCAGCTCACCAGTGCCGAATACGCAGTATTTT. It specifies CASSPVPNTQYF.

This clonotype was seen many times. It may be a read error: a sequence one base away is much more abundant. The genes are TRBV6-5 and TRBJ2-5; D is ambiguous. V lost 8 bases to trimming and J lost 5 bases, with 12 bases between them. From germline, CDR1 is MNHEY and CDR2 SVGAGI. This CDR3 is 12 amino acids long. CDR3 sequence: CASRSPGETQYF. The DNA of the CDR3 is TGTGCCAGCCGAAGCCCCGGGGAGACCCAGTACTTC.

This clonotype was recorded a few times. This may stem from a read error, because a much larger clone lies one nucleotide away. The chain combines TRBV5-1 with TRBJ1-4; TRBD1 is a possible D gene (5 bases). V lost 0 bases to trimming and J lost 5 bases, with 8 bases between them. The germline V gene has CDR1 SGHRS and CDR2 YFSETQ. The length of the CDR3 is 14 residues. For the CDR3, the DNA is TGCGCCAGCAGCTTGGTTGGGGGGAATGAAAAACTGTTTTTT. It codes for CASSLVGGNEKLFF. The full variable domain, its missing parts supplied by reference TRBV5-1 and TRBJ1-4, is KAGVTQTPRYLIKTRGQQVTLSCSPISGHRSVSWYQQTPGQGLQFLFEYFSETQRNKGNFPGRFSGRQFSNSRSEMNVSTLELGDSALYLCASSLVGGNEKLFFGSGTQLSVL.

This clonotype has more than one count but fewer than ten. The chain has TRBV11-2 and TRBJ2-5; 10 bases are shared with TRBD1. CDR3 size: 16 residues. CDR1 SGHAT and CDR2 FQNNGV come from the germline V gene. V lost 5 bases to trimming and J lost 5 bases; unmatched junction nucleotides: 11. For the CDR3, the DNA is TGTGCCAGCAGCCCGACGACAGGGGGCATGGTTGAGACCCAGTACTTC. Encoded protein: CASSPTTGGMVETQYF.

This clonotype was seen a handful of times. The CDR3 DNA follows: TGTGCCAGCAGAACGTCGGGACGGTTGAACACTGAAGCTTTCTTT. Its translation is CASRTSGRLNTEAFF. V gene TRBV28 combines with J gene TRBJ1-1, with TRBD1 as a possible D gene (5 bases). The CDR3 has 15 amino acids. V dropped 6 bases and J dropped 0 bases, with 14 bases sitting between them. Per germline, CDR1 MDHEN and CDR2 SYDVKM.

This clonotype was seen a few times. A much larger clone differs from this one at a single base, so this may be a read error. V gene TRBV7-8 combines with J gene TRBJ2-1; D is unresolved. From germline, CDR1 is SGHVS and CDR2 FQNEAQ. The CDR3 contains 15 residues. The CDR3 here is CASGFRPGDYNEQFF. In DNA form, the CDR3 reads TGTGCCAGCGGCTTTCGCCCAGGTGATTACAATGAGCAGTTCTTC.

As regards this clonotype: A read error may explain this, as a much larger clone is one base away. The chain is built from TRBV5-1 and TRBJ2-1, with D hard to call. The end of the DNA is better explained by TRBJ2-7, so the J call may be wrong. The CDR3 extends over 15 amino acids. Per the germline V gene, CDR1 is SGHRS and CDR2 is YFSETQ. In nucleotides, the CDR3 is TGCGCCAGCAGCAAAACACAGTACTCCTACAATGAGCAGTACTTC. Translated: CASSKTQYSYNEQYF.

This clonotype is a singleton in its sample. V usage is TRBV10-2 and J usage is TRBJ2-7, with D possibly matching TRBD2 (6 bases). The J call may be wrong; the DNA end is better matched by TRBJ2-5. Looked up from germline, CDR1 is WSHSY and CDR2 is SAAADI. The CDR3 extends over 13 amino acids. CDR3 in amino acids: CASSETSRETQYF. The CDR3 region has the DNA TGCGCCAGCAGTGAGACTAGCCGAGAGACCCAGTACTTC.

The chain couples TRBV27 to TRBJ2-7; D unclear. Germline lookup yields CDR1 MNHEY and CDR2 SMNVEV (reference sequence). Between the trimmed V and J ends, which lost 11 bases and 2 bases, there was a span of 16 bases. CDR3 size: 13 residues. CDR3 DNA sequence: TGTGCCGGCGGCATGGTCCTTCCCTACGAGCAGTACTTC. It codes for CAGGMVLPYEQYF.

A note on this clonotype: A much larger clone lies one base from this, so it may be a read error. The chain carries TRBV3-1 and TRBJ2-1, with D possibly TRBD2 on 5 matching bases. V gave up 4 bases and J gave up 10 bases, with 23 bases separating them. CDR3 size: 16 residues. The germline CDR1 and CDR2 sequences are LGHDT and YNNKEL (reference sequence). The CDR3 protein is CASSPTERGKFYEQFF. Written as DNA, the CDR3 is TGTGCCAGCAGCCCCACGGAACGAGGGAAATTCTACGAGCAGTTCTTC.

In its sample, this clonotype was seen a few times. The J gene is TRBJ1-5, the V gene TRBV7-9, with D unclear. The CDR3 runs to 19 residues. V lost 5 bases and J 2 bases, leaving 25 bases between the germline ends. Per germline, CDR1 SEHNR and CDR2 FQNEAQ (reference sequence). As DNA, the CDR3 is TGTGCCAGCAGCCTGCACCTCGGGGTCCCCCGCCTTGGCAATCAGCCCCAGCATTTT. It is translated as CASSLHLGVPRLGNQPQHF. Full variable domain (remainder filled in from reference TRBV7-9 and TRBJ1-5): DTGVSQNPRHKITKRGQNVTFRCDPISEHNRLYWYRQTLGQGPEFLTYFQNEAQLEKSRLLSDRFSAERPKGSFSTLEIQRTEQGDSAMYLCASSLHLGVPRLGNQPQHFGDGTRLSIL.

This clonotype was picked up many times. The rearrangement links TRBV9 to TRBJ2-5, with D possibly TRBD2 on 5 matching bases. This CDR3 has 15 amino acids. CDR1 is SGDLS, CDR2 YYNGEE, per germline. With 1 base removed from V and 0 bases from J, the gap between germline ends came to 10 bases. CDR3 sequence reads: CASSVYEGNQETQYF. CDR3 nucleotides: TGTGCCAGCAGCGTATACGAGGGAAACCAAGAGACCCAGTACTTC.

There are many counts of this clonotype. The gene calls are TRBV20-1 and TRBJ2-2, with D maybe TRBD1 (5 bases). This CDR3 has 12 amino acids. Germline V lookup: CDR1 DFQATT, CDR2 SNEGSKA (reference sequence). Trimming removed 5 bases from V and 6 bases from J, with 10 bases in between. CDR3 in DNA: TGCAGTGCTCCCAGACAGTCCGGGGAGCTGTTTTTT. Amino acid sequence: CSAPRQSGELFF.